The clone carrying this T cell receptor beta chain was seen many times. The antigen remains undetermined. TCRdb used MiXCR to reprocess the reads, holding one entry per CDR3 protein. The data hold about 52,000 distinct CDR3 sequences, with around 20% observed a single time. The data derive from a study of T cell repertoires in cytomegalovirus infection. Study details: Public TCR beta signatures indicated both CMV infection and matching HLA type. Whole-study results and caveats: Ex vivo responses were dominated by HLA-C-restricted CMV-specific TCR beta clonotypes.

The CDR3 consists of 16 residues. Trimming removed 4 bases from V and 5 bases from J; junction bases left unmatched: 11. Germline CDR1 is SEHNR and CDR2 is FQNEAQ (reference sequence). This clonotype was sampled from a human donor in good health (CMV status not recorded). Some clones in this sample may be carry-over from other donors' samples. Here the sequenced sample was CD8+ T cells from cultured PBMCs, taken from culture after CMV antigen stimulation. The V and J genes are TRBV7-9 and TRBJ2-5; 9 bases match TRBD1. CDR3 residues: CASSSLQGAVEETQYF. The DNA of the CDR3 is TGTGCCAGCAGCTCCCTACAGGGGGCGGTTGAGGAGACCCAGTACTTC.